This TCR beta chain was identified in a study of CD8+ T cells in alopecia areata. Study results and limitations: Tofacitinib did not eliminate many expanded lesional clones from scalp or blood. Lesional tissue from the scalp (especially in alopecia totalis/universalis) showed higher clonality than normal scalp. Normal-skin resident alphabeta T cells also appear among scalp sample sequences.

Noted treatment: oral pan-JAK inhibitor, 5-10 mg twice daily. CD4+ and CD8+ T cells were sorted from PBMCs stained for CD3, CD4 and CD8. On this clone: Its matching antigen is unknown.

Germline V CDR1 and CDR2: SEHNR, FQNEAQ (reference sequence). The CDR3 runs to 13 residues. With 5 bases clipped from V and 7 bases from J, the junction kept 5 bases outside the gene matches. Sequencing used cDNA as its template, made by extracting RNA and reverse transcribing it. Method: immunoSEQ multiplex PCR; TCRdb's copy keeps in-frame clones and lacks some. Altogether about 87,000 clones are present, just over 70% being singletons, with the ten largest covering roughly 17%. This chain uses TRBV7-9 with TRBJ1-2; 9 nucleotides agree with TRBD1. The sample was CD8+ T cells sorted from blood, taken between weeks 43 and 45, from a patient treated with tofacitinib. This receptor was taken from a human donor with alopecia areata. The CDR3 nucleotides read TGTGCCAGCAGCACAACAGGGGGCGTTGGCTACACCTTC. Its protein product is CASSTTGGVGYTF.